The 30 T cell receptor beta chains below come from one sample, sequenced in a study of blood T cell repertoires in COVID-19. The table came from immunoSEQ multiplex PCR; TCRdb's copy has only in-frame clones and leaves some out. This sample has approximately 200,000 clones, with more than 75% found just once. Sequencing was performed on PBMCs or T cells enriched from blood (not recorded which). The source is a woman aged 25 to 39 who had recovered from COVID-19.

This clone came up a few times. This chain joins TRBV2 and TRBJ2-3; 7 bases line up with TRBD2. There are 16 residues in the CDR3. The germline CDR1 and CDR2 sequences are SNHLY and FYNNEI. V shed 3 bases and J 5 bases; nucleotides not matched to a gene: 11. CDR3 sequence: CASSEGGSIWEDTQYF. The CDR3 DNA is TGTGCCAGCAGTGAGGGCGGGAGCATTTGGGAAGATACGCAGTATTTT. Together with reference TRBV2 and TRBJ2-3, the CDR3 gives the full variable domain: EPEVTQTPSHQVTQMGQEVILRCVPISNHLYFYWYRQILGQKVEFLVSFYNNEISEKSEIFDDQFSVERPDGSNFTLKIRSTKLEDSAMYFCASSEGGSIWEDTQYFGPGTRLTVL.

This rearrangement joins TRBV27 to TRBJ1-5, with a weak D call TRBD1 (6 bases). This CDR3 is 16 amino acids long. Trimming removed 5 bases at V and 3 bases at J, with 17 bases between. CDR1 MNHEY and CDR2 SMNVEV come from the germline V gene (reference sequence). In DNA form, the CDR3 reads TGTGCCAGCAGTCAAAGATATACAGGGTTCAATCAGCCCCAGCATTTT. This codes for CASSQRYTGFNQPQHF.

The chain uses TRBV28 and TRBJ1-2; D possibly corresponds to TRBD1 (6 bases). CDR1 is MDHEN and CDR2 is SYDVKM in the germline V gene. The CDR3 totals 15 residues. The V and J ends lost 7 bases and 0 bases respectively, with 15 bases between them. The CDR3 protein is CASMTGARPNYGYTF. The CDR3 DNA is TGTGCCAGCATGACAGGAGCGAGGCCTAACTATGGCTACACCTTC.

The chain employs TRBV10-1 and TRBJ1-5; D call uncertain. The CDR3 consists of 19 residues. Trimming removed 2 bases at V and 5 bases at J, with 25 bases between. Germline CDR1 is WNHNN and CDR2 is SYGVQD (reference sequence). The CDR3 coding sequence is TGCGCCAGCAGTGAGAATCTTATGCCCGGAGCCCCGCCATATCAGCCCCAGCATTTT. The encoded protein is CASSENLMPGAPPYQPQHF.

J is TRBJ1-1 and V is TRBV10-3; 12 nucleotides align to TRBD1. The CDR3 is 17 amino acids. Losses at the gene ends were 5 bases for V and 4 bases for J; bases not matched to a gene: 11. Germline-derived CDR1 and CDR2 are ENHRY and SYGVKD. The CDR3 bases are TGTGCCATCAGTCGAGGGGACAGGGGGCACGGAGCCACTGAAGCTTTCTTT. It codes for CAISRGDRGHGATEAFF.

This chain joins TRBV2 and TRBJ2-3; a weak D match, TRBD2 (6 bases). Trimming removed 8 bases from V and 0 bases from J, with 15 bases in between. There are 15 residues in the CDR3. The germline V gene encodes CDR1 SNHLY and CDR2 FYNNEI. The DNA for the CDR3 is TGTGCCAGCCTCCCCAGGACTACCAGCACAGATACGCAGTATTTT. Protein: CASLPRTTSTDTQYF.

V gene TRBV5-1 combines with J gene TRBJ2-7; D gene ambiguous. V gave up 0 bases and J gave up 2 bases, with 9 bases separating them. The CDR3 consists of 14 residues. Germline values: CDR1 SGHRS, CDR2 YFSETQ. CDR3 sequence (DNA): TGCGCCAGCAGCTTGGTGGAGTCTGCCTACGAGCAGTACTTC. Encoded protein: CASSLVESAYEQYF.

J is TRBJ1-6 and V is TRBV25-1; TRBD1 might be the D (6 bases). CDR3 length: 15 amino acids. Germline V gene sequence: CDR1 MGHDK, CDR2 SYGVNS. The germline V and J ends were trimmed by 2 bases and 5 bases, with 10 bases remaining between them. This CDR3 is CASSERGHNNSPLHF. CDR3 sequence (DNA): TGTGCCAGCAGTGAACGGGGACACAATAATTCACCCCTCCACTTT.

CDR3: CASTPPGLSYNEQFF. In DNA form, the CDR3 reads TGTGCCAGTACCCCCCCGGGACTCTCCTACAATGAGCAGTTCTTC. The chain has TRBV19 and TRBJ2-1; D might be TRBD2 (6 bases). Looked up from germline, CDR1 is LNHDA and CDR2 is SQIVND (reference sequence). This CDR3 is 15 amino acids long. The V end lost 7 bases, the J end lost 0 bases, and 13 bases lay between the germline ends.

This chain joins TRBV10-1 and TRBJ2-1; tentative D call: TRBD2 (5 bases). The germline V gene has CDR1 WNHNN and CDR2 SYGVQD (reference sequence). V lost 3 bases and J 7 bases, leaving 13 bases between the germline ends. There are 14 residues in the CDR3. The chain's CDR3 is CASSESGGGNEQFF. In DNA, the CDR3 is TGCGCCAGCAGTGAATCAGGAGGCGGGAATGAGCAGTTCTTC.

The chain uses TRBV2 and TRBJ2-2, with 8 bases matching TRBD1. The V segment lost 4 bases and the J segment 3 bases; nucleotides outside the gene matches: 13. The length of the CDR3 is 18 residues. CDR1 and CDR2 from the germline V gene are SNHLY and FYNNEI. This CDR3 reads CASSGGAGGSSDTGELFF. DNA of the CDR3: TGTGCCAGCAGTGGAGGGGCAGGGGGCTCTTCGGACACCGGGGAGCTGTTTTTT. The complete variable domain, with remaining parts taken from reference TRBV2 and TRBJ2-2, reads EPEVTQTPSHQVTQMGQEVILRCVPISNHLYFYWYRQILGQKVEFLVSFYNNEISEKSEIFDDQFSVERPDGSNFTLKIRSTKLEDSAMYFCASSGGAGGSSDTGELFFGEGSRLTVL.

This chain links TRBV28 with TRBJ2-1; weak D call: TRBD2 (5 bases). Germline assignment: CDR1 MDHEN and CDR2 SYDVKM. V was clipped by 1 base and J by 3 bases, with 13 bases between them. The CDR3 extends over 16 amino acids. CDR3 DNA: TGTGCCAGCAGTTTATCCCTCGGGATGGGCTACAATGAGCAGTTCTTC. This gives the protein CASSLSLGMGYNEQFF.

This clone was picked up one time. The chain employs TRBV10-3 and TRBJ2-7; the D gene is possibly TRBD1 (6 bases). CDR1 is ENHRY, CDR2 SYGVKD, per germline. V was cut by 0 bases and J by 0 bases, with 18 bases left in between. This CDR3 is 18 amino acids long. The CDR3 reads CAISESSEGQLSSYEQYF. The CDR3 nucleotides read TGTGCCATCAGTGAGTCGAGCGAAGGACAGCTAAGCTCCTACGAGCAGTACTTC.

The V and J genes are TRBV7-2 and TRBJ1-3; D perhaps matches TRBD1 (5 bases). CDR1 and CDR2 from the germline V gene are SGHTA and FQGNSA. Trimming shortened V by 5 bases and J by 0 bases, and 11 bases separated the two germline ends. The CDR3 spans 15 residues. The CDR3, as DNA: TGTGCCAGCAGCCAAGACAGTTCCTCTGGAAACACCATATATTTT. This codes for CASSQDSSSGNTIYF.

The chain has TRBV9 and TRBJ2-1; 10 bases map to TRBD2. CDR3 length: 16 residues. Germline CDR1 is SGDLS and CDR2 is YYNGEE. Trimming at V came to 3 bases and at J to 7 bases, leaving 10 bases not matched to a gene. CDR3 nucleotide sequence: TGTGCCAGCAGCGAACCTACTAGCGGGATGGGGAATGAGCAGTTCTTC. This sequence encodes CASSEPTSGMGNEQFF. Complete variable domain (other parts from reference TRBV9 and TRBJ2-1): DSGVTQTPKHLITATGQRVTLRCSPRSGDLSVYWYQQSLDQGLQFLIQYYNGEERAKGNILERFSAQQFPDLHSELNLSSLELGDSALYFCASSEPTSGMGNEQFFGPGTRLTVL.

V is TRBV24-1 and J is TRBJ2-5, with 8 bases fitting TRBD2. Germline V CDR1 and CDR2: KGHDR, SFDVKD. V lost 4 bases, J lost 6 bases, and 6 bases stayed unmatched. This CDR3 is 14 amino acids long. The CDR3 region is CATSERSGRKTQYF. The CDR3 bases are TGTGCCACCAGTGAACGGAGCGGGAGAAAGACCCAGTACTTC.

V gene TRBV4-1 combines with J gene TRBJ1-1, with unresolved D. Trimming took 1 base from V and 8 from J, leaving 11 bases between them. This CDR3 is 13 amino acids long. Germline lookup yields CDR1 MGHRA and CDR2 YSYEKL. CDR3 region: CASSQVRRTEAFF. CDR3 coding DNA: TGCGCCAGCAGCCAAGTCAGGAGGACCGAAGCTTTCTTT.

The chain carries TRBV6-4 and TRBJ2-1, with D tentatively TRBD2 (5 bases). This CDR3 comprises 13 residues. Germline CDR1 reads MRHNA; CDR2 reads SNTAGT. V was shortened by 6 bases and J by 6 bases, with 12 bases between the two germline ends. Here the CDR3 reads CASRHPRGNEQFF. The CDR3 DNA is TGTGCCAGCAGACACCCCCGGGGCAATGAGCAGTTCTTC.

The rearrangement links TRBV7-9 to TRBJ2-7; 11 positions agree with TRBD1. The CDR3 sequence is 13 residues long. Germline V CDR1 and CDR2: SEHNR, FQNEAQ (reference sequence). V lost 8 bases to trimming and J lost 3 bases; unmatched junction nucleotides: 3. The DNA for the CDR3 is TGTGCCAGCGGGGGACAGGGGGACTACGAGCAGTACTTC. It encodes CASGGQGDYEQYF.

The CDR3 is CASSLQGTYGYTF. In DNA, the CDR3 is TGTGCCAGTTCCCTACAGGGAACTTATGGCTACACCTTC. The chain links TRBV28 to TRBJ1-2, with a possible D match to TRBD1 (6 bases). Germline assignment: CDR1 MDHEN and CDR2 SYDVKM. This CDR3 is built from 13 residues. With 9 bases removed from V and 5 bases from J, the gap between germline ends came to 16 bases.

The chain carries TRBV3-1 (or the pseudogene TRBV3-2) and TRBJ2-7; 7 bases are shared with TRBD1. CDR1 LGHDT and CDR2 YNNKEL come from the germline V gene (reference sequence). V gave up 1 base and J gave up 1 base; unmatched junction bases: 4. This CDR3 has 15 amino acids. CDR3: CASSQVGGASYEQYF. In nucleotides, the CDR3 is TGTGCCAGCAGCCAAGTAGGGGGCGCATCCTACGAGCAGTACTTC.

The chain uses TRBV11-2 and TRBJ1-2; weak D call: TRBD1 (5 bases). The CDR3 is made up of 13 amino acids. Germline CDR1 is SGHAT and CDR2 is FQNNGV. V shed 0 bases and J shed 11 bases, with 13 bases lying between them. The CDR3 loop is CASSLDRGRVYTF. DNA of the CDR3: TGTGCCAGCAGCTTAGACCGGGGGAGGGTTTACACCTTC.

The chain links TRBV5-4 to TRBJ2-7, with 9 bases aligning to TRBD1. V lost 4 bases, J lost 0 bases, and 5 bases stayed unmatched. This CDR3 region has 15 residues. Germline V CDR1 and CDR2: SGHNT, YYREEE (reference sequence). The CDR3 DNA is TGTGCCAGCAGCAAAATGACAGGGGGCTCCTACGAGCAGTACTTC. Translation: CASSKMTGGSYEQYF.

J is TRBJ2-2 and V is TRBV5-6, with 11 bases fitting TRBD1. V was pared by 6 bases and J by 2 bases, with 9 bases of the junction left unmatched. Per germline, CDR1 SGHDT and CDR2 YYEEEE. The CDR3 runs to 17 residues. Written as DNA, the CDR3 is TGTGCCAGCACCACGGGACAGGGGGTAGTCAACACCGGGGAGCTGTTTTTT. Translation gives CASTTGQGVVNTGELFF. The full variable domain, in which reference TRBV5-6 and TRBJ2-2 provide the parts outside the CDR3, is DAGVTQSPTHLIKTRGQQVTLRCSPKSGHDTVSWYQQALGQGPQFIFQYYEEEERQRGNFPDRFSGHQFPNYSSELNVNALLLGDSALYLCASTTGQGVVNTGELFFGEGSRLTVL.

The chain has TRBV28 and TRBJ1-4; 10 bases map to TRBD1. This CDR3 comprises 15 residues. Per germline, CDR1 MDHEN and CDR2 SYDVKM. With V trimmed by 1 base and J by 9 bases, 5 bases remained unmatched. The CDR3 region has the DNA TGTGCCAGCAGTTTATCCGGGACAGGGGAGCAAAAACTGTTTTTT. Amino acids: CASSLSGTGEQKLFF.

The chain employs TRBV18 and TRBJ1-3; D remains unclear. This CDR3 has 22 amino acids. V lost 6 bases and J 0 bases, leaving 33 bases between the germline ends. CDR1 is KGHSH and CDR2 is LQKENI in the germline V gene. The CDR3: CASSSFPETQWSLVYSGNTIYF. The CDR3 DNA reads as TGTGCCAGCTCCTCTTTTCCCGAGACCCAGTGGAGTTTGGTCTACTCTGGAAACACCATATATTTT.

The V and J genes are TRBV4-1 and TRBJ2-2, with D tentatively TRBD2 (5 bases). Trimming cost V 0 bases and J 7 bases, with 18 bases left between them. CDR1 is MGHRA and CDR2 is YSYEKL in the germline V gene. The CDR3 spans 17 residues. Here the CDR3 DNA reads TGCGCCAGCAGCCAAGATCTGACTACCTTTGGGCACGGGGAGCTGTTTTTT. Translated, it gives CASSQDLTTFGHGELFF.

The genes are TRBV5-8 and TRBJ2-1; D gene ambiguous. The CDR3 totals 13 residues. CDR1 SGHTS and CDR2 YDEGEE come from the germline V gene. Trimming pared 4 bases from V and 8 bases from J, leaving 13 bases between. The CDR3 region has the DNA TGTGCCAGCAGCAGCTCAGGTTACGATGAGCAGTTCTTC. Translation gives CASSSSGYDEQFF.

This chain joins TRBV27 and TRBJ2-7; 10 bases match TRBD1. Germline CDR1 MNHEY, CDR2 SMNVEV (reference sequence). V was clipped by 5 bases and J by 3 bases; unmatched bases: 7. The length of the CDR3 is 15 residues. This chain's CDR3 is CASSRTGGNGYEQYF. The CDR3 nucleotides read TGTGCCAGCAGTCGGACAGGGGGGAATGGCTACGAGCAGTACTTC.

The chain carries TRBV29-1 and TRBJ2-7, with TRBD1 identical over 8 bases. V gave up 6 bases and J gave up 2 bases; unmatched junction bases: 9. This CDR3 comprises 14 residues. In germline, CDR1 is SQVTM, CDR2 ANQGSEA. The CDR3 sequence: CSVGGTGVPYEQYF. CDR3 nucleotide sequence: TGCAGCGTGGGCGGGACAGGCGTCCCCTACGAGCAGTACTTC.